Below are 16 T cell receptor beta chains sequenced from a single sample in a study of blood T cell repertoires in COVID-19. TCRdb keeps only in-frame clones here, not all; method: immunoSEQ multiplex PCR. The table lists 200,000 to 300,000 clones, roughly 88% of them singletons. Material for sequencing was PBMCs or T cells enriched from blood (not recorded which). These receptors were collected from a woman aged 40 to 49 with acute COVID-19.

The CDR3 loop reads CASSLRDRGGTEAFF. CDR3 nucleotide sequence: TGCGCCAGCAGCCTCCGGGACAGGGGAGGAACTGAAGCTTTCTTT. This chain joins TRBV4-3 and TRBJ1-1; 10 bases are a match to TRBD1. The germline V gene encodes CDR1 LGHNA and CDR2 YSLEER. J gave up 5 bases and V 4 bases, and 7 bases lay outside the gene matches. CDR3 size: 15 residues.

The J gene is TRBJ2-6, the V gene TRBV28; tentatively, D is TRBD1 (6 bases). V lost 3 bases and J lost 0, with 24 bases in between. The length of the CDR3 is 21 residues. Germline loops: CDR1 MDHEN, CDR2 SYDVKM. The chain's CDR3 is CASSFARRQWGQNSGANVLTF. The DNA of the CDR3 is TGTGCCAGCAGTTTCGCACGGCGACAATGGGGGCAAAACTCTGGGGCCAACGTCCTGACTTTC. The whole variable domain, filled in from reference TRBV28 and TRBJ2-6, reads DVKVTQSSRYLVKRTGEKVFLECVQDMDHENMFWYRQDPGLGLRLIYFSYDVKMKEKGDIPEGYSVSREKKERFSLILESASTNQTSMYLCASSFARRQWGQNSGANVLTFGAGSRLTVL.

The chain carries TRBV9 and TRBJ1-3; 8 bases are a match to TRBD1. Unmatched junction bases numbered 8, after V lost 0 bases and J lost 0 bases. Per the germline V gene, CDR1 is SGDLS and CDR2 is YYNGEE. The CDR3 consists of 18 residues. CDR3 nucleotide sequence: TGTGCCAGCAGCGTAGGTTCAGGGGGCTTTAGCTCTGGAAACACCATATATTTT. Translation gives CASSVGSGGFSSGNTIYF.

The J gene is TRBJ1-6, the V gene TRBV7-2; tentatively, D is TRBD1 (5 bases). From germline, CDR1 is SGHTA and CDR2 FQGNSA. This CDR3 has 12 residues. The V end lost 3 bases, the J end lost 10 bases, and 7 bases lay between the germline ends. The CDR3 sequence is CASSLDTSPLHF. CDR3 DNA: TGTGCCAGCAGCTTGGACACCTCACCCCTCCACTTT.

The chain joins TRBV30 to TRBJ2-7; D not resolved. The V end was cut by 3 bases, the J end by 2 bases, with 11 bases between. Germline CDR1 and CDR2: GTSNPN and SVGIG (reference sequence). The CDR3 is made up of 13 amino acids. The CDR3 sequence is CAWRSATPYEQYF. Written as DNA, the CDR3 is TGTGCCTGGAGAAGCGCTACCCCCTACGAGCAGTACTTC.

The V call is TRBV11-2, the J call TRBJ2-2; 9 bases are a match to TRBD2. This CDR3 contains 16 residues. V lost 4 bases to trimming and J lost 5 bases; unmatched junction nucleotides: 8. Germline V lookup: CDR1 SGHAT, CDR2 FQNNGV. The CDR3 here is CASSSLAGATTGELFF. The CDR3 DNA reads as TGTGCCAGCAGCTCGTTAGCGGGGGCCACAACCGGGGAGCTGTTTTTT.

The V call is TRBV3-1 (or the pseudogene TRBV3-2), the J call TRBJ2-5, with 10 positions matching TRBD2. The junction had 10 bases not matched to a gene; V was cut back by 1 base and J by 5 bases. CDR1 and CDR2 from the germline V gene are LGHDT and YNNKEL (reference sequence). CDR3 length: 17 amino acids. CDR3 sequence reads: CASSQALGLAGAETQYF. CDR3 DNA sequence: TGTGCCAGCAGCCAAGCCCTGGGGCTAGCGGGAGCTGAGACCCAGTACTTC.

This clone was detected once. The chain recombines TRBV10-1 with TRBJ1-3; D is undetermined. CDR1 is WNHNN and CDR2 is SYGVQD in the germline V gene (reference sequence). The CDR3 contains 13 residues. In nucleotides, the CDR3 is TGCGCAGCCCGGGGTCTATCTGGAAACACCATATATTTT. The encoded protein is CAARGLSGNTIYF.

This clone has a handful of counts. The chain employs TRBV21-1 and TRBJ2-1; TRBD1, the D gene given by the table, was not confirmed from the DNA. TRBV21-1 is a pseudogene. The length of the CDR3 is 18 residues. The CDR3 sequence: CASSLASTGGPSYNEQFF. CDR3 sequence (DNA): TGTGCCAGCAGCTTAGCGAGTACAGGGGGCCCCTCCTACAATGAGCAGTTCTTC.

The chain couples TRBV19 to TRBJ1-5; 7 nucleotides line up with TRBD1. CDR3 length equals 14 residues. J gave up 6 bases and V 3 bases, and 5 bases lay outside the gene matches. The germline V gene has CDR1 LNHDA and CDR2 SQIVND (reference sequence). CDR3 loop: CASSIGGGSQPQHF. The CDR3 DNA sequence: TGTGCCAGTAGTATTGGAGGGGGCAGTCAGCCCCAGCATTTT.

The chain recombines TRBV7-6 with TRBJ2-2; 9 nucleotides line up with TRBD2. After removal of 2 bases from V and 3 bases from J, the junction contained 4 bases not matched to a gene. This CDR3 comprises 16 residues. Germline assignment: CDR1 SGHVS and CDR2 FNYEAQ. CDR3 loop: CASSLRPSGDTGELFF. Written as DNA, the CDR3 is TGTGCCAGCAGCTTAAGGCCTAGCGGGGACACCGGGGAGCTGTTTTTT.

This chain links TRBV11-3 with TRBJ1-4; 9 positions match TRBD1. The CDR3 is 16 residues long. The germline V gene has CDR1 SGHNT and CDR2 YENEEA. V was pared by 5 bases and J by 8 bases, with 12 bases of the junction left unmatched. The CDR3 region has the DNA TGTGCCAGCAGCCCACGTACAGGGGGCACGGGGGAAAAACTGTTTTTT. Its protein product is CASSPRTGGTGEKLFF.

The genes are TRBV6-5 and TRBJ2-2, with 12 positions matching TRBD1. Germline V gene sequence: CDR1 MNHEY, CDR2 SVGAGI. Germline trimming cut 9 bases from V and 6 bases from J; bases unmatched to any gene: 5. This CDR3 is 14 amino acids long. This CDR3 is CASHRDRGPGELFF. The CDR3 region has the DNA TGTGCCAGTCACCGGGACAGGGGGCCCGGGGAGCTGTTTTTT.

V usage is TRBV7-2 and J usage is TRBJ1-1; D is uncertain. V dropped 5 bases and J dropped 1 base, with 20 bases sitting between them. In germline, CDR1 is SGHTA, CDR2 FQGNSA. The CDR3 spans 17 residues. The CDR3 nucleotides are TGTGCCAGCAGCCCCCTTCCTATAGACGGAGCGAACACTGAAGCTTTCTTT. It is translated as CASSPLPIDGANTEAFF.

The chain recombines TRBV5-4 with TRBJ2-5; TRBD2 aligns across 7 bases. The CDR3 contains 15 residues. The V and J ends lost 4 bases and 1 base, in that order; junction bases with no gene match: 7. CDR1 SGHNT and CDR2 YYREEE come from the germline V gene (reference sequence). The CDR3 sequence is CASSTPLAAQETQYF. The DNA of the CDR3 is TGTGCCAGCAGCACACCGCTAGCGGCCCAAGAGACCCAGTACTTC.

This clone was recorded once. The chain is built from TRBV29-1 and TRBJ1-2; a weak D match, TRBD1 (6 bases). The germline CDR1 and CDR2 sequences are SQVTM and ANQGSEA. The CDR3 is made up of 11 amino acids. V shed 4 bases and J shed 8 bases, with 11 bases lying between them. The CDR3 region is CSVVGTWGYTF. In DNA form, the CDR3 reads TGCAGCGTTGTGGGGACATGGGGCTACACCTTC.